This T cell receptor beta chain is drawn from a study of shared clonotypes between healthy human individuals (dated by TCRdb to 2018 to 2020). With regard to the full study: Three men and two women, aged 18 to 49 years, made up the cohort. Per donor, three plates each were used for CD4 naive and CD4 memory, two for CD8 naive, and one for CD8 memory. Blood TCR repertoires of about five healthy adults were deeply sequenced to estimate repertoire size and the extent of clonotype sharing between individuals. Each donor's leukapheresis produced roughly between roughly 0.85 and 10 billion PBMCs. To increase sequencing depth and limit assay-specific biases, TCR repertoire library preparation and sequencing were carried out by different laboratories using diverse techniques. The investigation overall reported the following: Naive subsets generally had larger estimated clonotype richness than memory subsets did. Compared with non-shared clonotypes, the clonotypes found in all four sorted-subset donors had higher generation probabilities. Even with the large sequencing depth, rarefaction of the sorted-subset datasets indicated that sequencing was incomplete. Pairwise subsampling indicated that sequencing depth was expected to affect the degree of clonotype sharing among donors. Only blood was sampled, and tissue TCR repertoires likely differ from those in blood. Sharing across a handful of donors was observed for about 5% of naive CD4, over 3% of naive CD8, roughly 2.4% of memory CD4, and around 0.4% of memory CD8 clonotypes. The genetic and exposure-history diversity represented was limited by the small number of donors.

Using the deep immunoSEQ assay, multiplex PCR amplified TCR CDR3 regions from genomic DNA. Extracted genomic DNA from each cell subset was spread evenly across all wells of several immunoSEQ 96-well plates, with each plate serving as a replicate. For sorted subsets, each replicate PCR was loaded with about 0.2 ug genomic DNA, equivalent to about 30,000 T cell genomes. Purified libraries were measured with a Qubit 3.0 fluorometer, size-checked on a Bioanalyzer 2100, and measured again with the KAPA Library Quantification kit. A separate single-read 150-cycle Illumina NextSeq 550 flow cell was used to sequence each immunoSEQ 96-well plate. Per the authors' processing: Because the immunoSEQ output held only junctional sequences and lacked quality scores, the filtering could not match the filtering applied to full-length reads. To assign V/J genes and CDR3, sequences were annotated against IMGT germline references using PyIR, a Python wrapper for IgBLAST v1.9. Reads were removed for weak V/J assignments (E-value above 1e-6), missing CDR3, stop codons, out-of-frame junctions, or ambiguous translated residues. V3J clonotypes were defined by identical inferred V gene, J gene, and CDR3 amino acid sequence. Percentage overlap between repertoires was computed as shared unique clonotypes divided by the size of the smaller repertoire. Richness of each repertoire was evaluated using RTK rarefaction, the Chao1 estimator, and Recon v2.1 estimates of unobserved clonotypes. Generation probabilities were computed with OLGA for all TCRbeta clonotypes obtained by the gDNA method from four donors. Held by TCRdb, this immuneACCESS table contains in-frame sequences only and omits some clones. Under half of the omission traces to an unresolved V gene where checked; the cause of the rest is unknown. That table gives V, J and clone size, and the DNA gave D and trimming. This sample has a few million clones in its table, and about 93% of those were observed once. The ten largest clones capture over 1.5% of the sample.

Remarks on this clone: Which antigen it targets is not known. No base quality information exists; no much larger clone differs at one position.

From V the trimming removes 4 bases and from J it removes 4 bases, while the gene matches leave 6 bases of the junction unaccounted for. From the cysteine through the phenylalanine, the CDR3 covers 14 amino acids. CDR3 DNA is the only sequence kept; it has 42 bases, read in frame from the first base. The germline V gene gives CDR1 as SGDLS and CDR2 as YYNGEE. CD8 naive samples were CD45RO-negative cells positively selected for CCR7, giving a CD45RA+CCR7+ population that excluded TemRA cells. The donors were healthy, HIV-negative adults with no recently reported acute infections or vaccinations. Every donor was a Caucasian adult residing in Nashville, Tennessee, USA. Blood was collected by leukapheresis, and PBMCs were isolated by Ficoll-Histopaque density gradient centrifugation and then cryopreserved in liquid nitrogen vapor phase. Analytical flow cytometry was used to check the purity and quantity of each magnetically sorted T cell population. From each sorted fraction, genomic DNA was isolated and quantified by UV absorbance on a Nanodrop 2000c.

This TCR derives from a man between 18 and 35 years old in good health. Some clones in this sample may be carry-over from other donors' samples. Sequenced: naive CD8+ T cells from PBMCs. In the paper's terms, the cell subset or site label means: CD45RA+CCR7+. The chain is assembled from TRBV9 and TRBJ2-5; TRBD1 lines up with 8 middle nucleotides. Here the CDR3 is given as CASSPGGNGETQYF. The DNA reads as follows: TGTGCCAGCAGCCCAGGGGGCAATGGAGAGACCCAGTACTTC.